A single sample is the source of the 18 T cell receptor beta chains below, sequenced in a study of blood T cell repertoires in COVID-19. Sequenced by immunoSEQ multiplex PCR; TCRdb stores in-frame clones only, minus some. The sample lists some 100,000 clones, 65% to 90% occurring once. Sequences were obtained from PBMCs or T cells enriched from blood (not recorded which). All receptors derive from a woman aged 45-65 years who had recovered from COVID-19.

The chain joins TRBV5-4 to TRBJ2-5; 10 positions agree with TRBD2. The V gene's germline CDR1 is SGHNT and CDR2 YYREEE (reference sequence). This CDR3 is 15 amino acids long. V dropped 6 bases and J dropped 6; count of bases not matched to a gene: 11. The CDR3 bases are TGTGCCAGCACGTTAGCGGGGGGAGGTGGAAAGACCCAGTACTTC. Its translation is CASTLAGGGGKTQYF.

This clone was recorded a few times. CDR3 residues: CASSLNGRGRYEQYF. The CDR3 DNA is TGTGCCAGCAGCTTGAATGGCAGGGGGAGGTACGAGCAGTACTTC. This sequence joins TRBV5-4 and TRBJ2-7, with D perhaps matching TRBD1 (7 bases). The germline CDR1 and CDR2 sequences are SGHNT and YYREEE (reference sequence). This CDR3 comprises 15 residues. V lost 1 base to trimming and J lost 4 bases, with 15 bases between them.

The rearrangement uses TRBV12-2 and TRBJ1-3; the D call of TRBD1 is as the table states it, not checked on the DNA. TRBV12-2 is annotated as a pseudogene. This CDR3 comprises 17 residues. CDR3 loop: CASHDPIRKIAGNTIYF. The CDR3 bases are TGTGCAAGTCACGACCCGATCAGGAAAATTGCTGGAAACACCATATATTTT.

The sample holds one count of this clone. The CDR3 nucleotides are TGTGCCATCAGTGAGGAGGAGAACACTGAAGCTTTCTTT. Amino acids: CAISEEENTEAFF. V usage is TRBV10-3 and J usage is TRBJ1-1, with unresolved D. V was shortened by 2 bases and J by 1 base, with 5 bases between the two germline ends. Germline lookup yields CDR1 ENHRY and CDR2 SYGVKD. The CDR3 runs to 13 residues.

CDR3 bases: TGTGCCAGTAGTCCACAGGGGTTGGGGCTCCACGAGCAGTACTTC. Its protein is CASSPQGLGLHEQYF. This sequence joins TRBV19 and TRBJ2-7; 7 positions match TRBD1. Germline values: CDR1 LNHDA, CDR2 SQIVND (reference sequence). The CDR3 spans 15 residues. The junction had 12 bases not matched to a gene; V was cut back by 5 bases and J by 5 bases. Filled out from reference TRBV19 and TRBJ2-7, the complete variable domain reads DGGITQSPKYLFRKEGQNVTLSCEQNLNHDAMYWYRQDPGQGLRLIYYSQIVNDFQKGDIAEGYSVSREKKESFPLTVTSAQKNPTAFYLCASSPQGLGLHEQYFGPGTRLTVT.

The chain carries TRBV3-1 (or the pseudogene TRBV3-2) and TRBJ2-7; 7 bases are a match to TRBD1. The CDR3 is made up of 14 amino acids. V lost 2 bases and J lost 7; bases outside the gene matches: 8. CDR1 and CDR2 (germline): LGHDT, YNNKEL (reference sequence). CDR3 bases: TGTGCCAGCAGCCAACCAGGACAGGCCGGGGAGCAGTACTTC. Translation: CASSQPGQAGEQYF.

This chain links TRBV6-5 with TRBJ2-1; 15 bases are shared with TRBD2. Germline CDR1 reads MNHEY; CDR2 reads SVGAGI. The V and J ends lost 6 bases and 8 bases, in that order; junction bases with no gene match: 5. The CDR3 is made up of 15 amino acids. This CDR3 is CASRGLAGGPDEQFF. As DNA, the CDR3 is TGTGCCAGCAGAGGACTAGCGGGAGGGCCGGATGAGCAGTTCTTC.

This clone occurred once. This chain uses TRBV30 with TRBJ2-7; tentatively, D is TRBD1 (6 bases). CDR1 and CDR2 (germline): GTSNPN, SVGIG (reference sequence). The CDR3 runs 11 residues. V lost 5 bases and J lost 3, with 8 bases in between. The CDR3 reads CAWLGGYEQYF. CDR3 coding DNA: TGTGCCTGGCTAGGGGGCTACGAGCAGTACTTC.

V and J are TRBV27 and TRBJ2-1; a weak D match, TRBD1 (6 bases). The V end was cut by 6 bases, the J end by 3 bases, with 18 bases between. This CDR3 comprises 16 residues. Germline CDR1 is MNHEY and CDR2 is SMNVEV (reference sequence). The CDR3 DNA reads TGTGCCAGCAGATATGCTTGGGGGACACGCTACAATGAGCAGTTCTTC. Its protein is CASRYAWGTRYNEQFF.

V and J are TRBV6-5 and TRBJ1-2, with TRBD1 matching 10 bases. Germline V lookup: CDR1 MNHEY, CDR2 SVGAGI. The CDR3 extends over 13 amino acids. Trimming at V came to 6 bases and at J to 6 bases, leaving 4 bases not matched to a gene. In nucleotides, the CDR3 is TGTGCCAGCAGCGTCGGACAGGGGGATGGCTACACCTTC. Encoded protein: CASSVGQGDGYTF.

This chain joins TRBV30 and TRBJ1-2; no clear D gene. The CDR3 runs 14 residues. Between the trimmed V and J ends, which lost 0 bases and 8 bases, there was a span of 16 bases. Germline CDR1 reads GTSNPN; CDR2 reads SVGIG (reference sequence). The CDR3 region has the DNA TGTGCCTGGAGTGTACAGAGAGGAGTAGCGGGCTACACCTTC. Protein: CAWSVQRGVAGYTF.

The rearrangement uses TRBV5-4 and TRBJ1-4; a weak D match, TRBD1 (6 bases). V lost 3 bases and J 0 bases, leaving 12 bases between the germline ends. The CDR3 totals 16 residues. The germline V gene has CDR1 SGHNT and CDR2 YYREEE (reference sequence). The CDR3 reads CASSSGQPATNEKLFF. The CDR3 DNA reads TGTGCCAGCAGCTCCGGACAGCCTGCAACTAATGAAAAACTGTTTTTT.

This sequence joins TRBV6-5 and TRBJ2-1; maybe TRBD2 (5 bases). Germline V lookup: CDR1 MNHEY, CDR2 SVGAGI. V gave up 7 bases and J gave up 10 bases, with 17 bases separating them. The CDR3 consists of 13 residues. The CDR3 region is CASTPGEGREQFF. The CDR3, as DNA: TGTGCCAGCACCCCCGGGGAAGGACGCGAGCAGTTCTTC.

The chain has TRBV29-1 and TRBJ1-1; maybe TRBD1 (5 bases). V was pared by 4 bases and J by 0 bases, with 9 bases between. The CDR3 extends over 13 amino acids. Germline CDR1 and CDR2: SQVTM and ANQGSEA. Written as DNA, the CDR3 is TGCAGCGTTGCGCGGGGACTGAACACTGAAGCTTTCTTT. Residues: CSVARGLNTEAFF.

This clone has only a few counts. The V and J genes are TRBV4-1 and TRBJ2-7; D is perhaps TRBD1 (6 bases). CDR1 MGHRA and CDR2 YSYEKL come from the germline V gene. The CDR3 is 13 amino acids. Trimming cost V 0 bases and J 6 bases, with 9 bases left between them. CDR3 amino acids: CASSQEARGEQYF. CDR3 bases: TGCGCCAGCAGCCAAGAAGCCAGGGGCGAGCAGTACTTC.

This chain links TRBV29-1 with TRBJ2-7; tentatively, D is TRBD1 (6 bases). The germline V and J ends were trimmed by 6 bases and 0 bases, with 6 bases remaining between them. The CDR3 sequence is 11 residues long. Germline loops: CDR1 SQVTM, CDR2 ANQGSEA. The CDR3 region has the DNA TGCAGCGTGGGGGCCTCCTACGAGCAGTACTTC. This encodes CSVGASYEQYF.

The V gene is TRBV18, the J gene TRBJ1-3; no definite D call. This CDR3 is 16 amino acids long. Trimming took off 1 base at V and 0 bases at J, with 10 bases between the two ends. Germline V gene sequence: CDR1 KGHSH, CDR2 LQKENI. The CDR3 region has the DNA TGTGCCAGCTCACCACTCGCAGATTTCTCTGGAAACACCATATATTTT. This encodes CASSPLADFSGNTIYF. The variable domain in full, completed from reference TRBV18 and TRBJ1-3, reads NAGVMQNPRHLVRRRGQEARLRCSPMKGHSHVYWYRQLPEEGLKFMVYLQKENIIDESGMPKERFSAEFPKEGPSILRIQQVVRGDSAAYFCASSPLADFSGNTIYFGEGSWLTVV.

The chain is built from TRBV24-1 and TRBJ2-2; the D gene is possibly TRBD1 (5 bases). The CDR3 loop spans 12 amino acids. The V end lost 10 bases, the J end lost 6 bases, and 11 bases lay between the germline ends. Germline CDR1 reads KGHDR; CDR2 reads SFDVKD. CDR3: CATRGSAGELFF. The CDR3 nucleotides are TGTGCCACTAGGGGTTCGGCCGGGGAGCTGTTTTTT.